The source of this TCR beta chain is a study of OX40 agonist ivuxolimab in advanced cancers. Collection of blood occurred at baseline, at cycle 4 day 1, and at cycle 7 day 1. Trimming stripped 0 bases from V and 1 base from J, with 7 bases between. The CDR3 contains 14 residues. Germline CDR1 SGHDT, CDR2 YYEEEE. Libraries were prepared by immunoSEQ multiplex PCR; TCRdb keeps only in-frame clonotypes and omits some of them. The sample records 70,000 or so clones, roughly nine tenths being singletons. The V call is TRBV5-6, the J call TRBJ1-2, with no clear D. Source: CD4+ or CD8+ T cells sorted from blood, taken in a trial of the OX40 agonist ivuxolimab. This TCR was recovered from an adult with an advanced solid tumor such as melanoma, head and neck, liver or kidney cancer. CDR3: CASSLEQFNYGYTF. In DNA form, the CDR3 reads TGTGCCAGCAGCTTGGAACAGTTTAACTATGGCTACACCTTC.